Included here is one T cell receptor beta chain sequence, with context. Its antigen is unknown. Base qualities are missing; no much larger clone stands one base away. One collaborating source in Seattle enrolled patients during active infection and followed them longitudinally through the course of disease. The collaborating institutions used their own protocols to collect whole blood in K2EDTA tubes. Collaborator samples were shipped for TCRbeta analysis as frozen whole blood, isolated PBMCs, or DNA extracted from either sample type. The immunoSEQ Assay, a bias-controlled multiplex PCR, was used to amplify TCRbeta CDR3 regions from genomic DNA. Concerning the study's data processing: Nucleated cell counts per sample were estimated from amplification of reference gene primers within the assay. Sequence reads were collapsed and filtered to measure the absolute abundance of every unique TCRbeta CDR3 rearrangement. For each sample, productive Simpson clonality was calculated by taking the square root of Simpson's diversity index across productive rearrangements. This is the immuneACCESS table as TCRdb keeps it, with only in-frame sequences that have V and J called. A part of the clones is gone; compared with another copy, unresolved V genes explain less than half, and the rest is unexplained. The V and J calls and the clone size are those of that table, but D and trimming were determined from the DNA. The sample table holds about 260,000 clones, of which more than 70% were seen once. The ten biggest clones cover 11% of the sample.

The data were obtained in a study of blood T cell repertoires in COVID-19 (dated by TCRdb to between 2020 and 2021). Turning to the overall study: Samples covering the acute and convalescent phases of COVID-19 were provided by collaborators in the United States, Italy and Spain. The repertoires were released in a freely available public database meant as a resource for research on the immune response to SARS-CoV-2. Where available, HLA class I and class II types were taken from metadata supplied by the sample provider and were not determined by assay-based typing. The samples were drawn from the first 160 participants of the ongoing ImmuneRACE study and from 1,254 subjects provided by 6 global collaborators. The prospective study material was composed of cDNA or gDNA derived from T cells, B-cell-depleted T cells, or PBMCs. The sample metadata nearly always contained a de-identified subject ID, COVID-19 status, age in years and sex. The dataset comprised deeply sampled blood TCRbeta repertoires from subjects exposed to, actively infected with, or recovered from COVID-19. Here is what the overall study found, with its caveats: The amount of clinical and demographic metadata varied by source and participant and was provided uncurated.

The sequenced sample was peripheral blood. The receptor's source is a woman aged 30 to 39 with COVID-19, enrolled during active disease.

The encoded CDR3 is CASSYSGTGGAQHF. The base sequence is TGTGCCAGCAGCTATTCCGGGACAGGGGGTGCCCAGCATTTT. The sequence joins TRBV7-9 to TRBJ1-5, with 11 middle bases fitting TRBD1. V is trimmed back by 4 bases and J by 11 bases, and the junction contains 7 bases that no gene match accounts for. Reading the germline V gene (reference sequence) gives CDR1 SEHNR and CDR2 FQNEAQ. The CDR3 contains 14 residues, cysteine and phenylalanine counted. CDR3 DNA is the only sequence kept; it has 42 bases, read in frame from the first base.